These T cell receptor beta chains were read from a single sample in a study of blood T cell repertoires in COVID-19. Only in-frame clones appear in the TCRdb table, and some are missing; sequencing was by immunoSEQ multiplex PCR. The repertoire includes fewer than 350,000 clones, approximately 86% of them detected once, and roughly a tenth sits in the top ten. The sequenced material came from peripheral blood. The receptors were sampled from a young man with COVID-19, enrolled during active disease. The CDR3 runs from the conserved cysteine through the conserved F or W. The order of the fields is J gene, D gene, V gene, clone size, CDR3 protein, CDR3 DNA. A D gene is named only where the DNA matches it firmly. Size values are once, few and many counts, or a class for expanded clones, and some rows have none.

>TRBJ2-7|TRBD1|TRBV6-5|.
CASSHGQGLLGEQYF
TGTGCCAGCAGTCACGGACAGGGACTTTTGGGCGAGCAGTACTTC
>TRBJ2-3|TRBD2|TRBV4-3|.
CASSHVASGYTDTQYF
TGCGCCAGCAGCCATGTGGCTAGCGGATACACAGATACGCAGTATTTT
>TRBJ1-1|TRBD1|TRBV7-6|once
CASSSGTGAWNTEAFF
TGTGCCAGCAGCTCCGGGACAGGGGCATGGAACACTGAAGCTTTCTTT
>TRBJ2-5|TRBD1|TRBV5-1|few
CASIVGTGGVETQYF
TGCGCCAGCATAGTAGGGACAGGGGGCGTTGAGACCCAGTACTTC
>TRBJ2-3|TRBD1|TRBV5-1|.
CASSSEPGTAATDTQYF
TGCGCCAGCAGCTCGGAACCCGGGACAGCCGCCACAGATACGCAGTATTTT
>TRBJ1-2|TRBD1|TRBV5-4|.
CASSSGTGGNYGYTF
TGTGCCAGCAGCTCGGGCACAGGGGGCAACTATGGCTACACCTTC
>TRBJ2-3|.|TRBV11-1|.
CASSLGGGTATQYF
TGTGCCAGCAGCTTAGGAGGAGGGACGGCTACGCAGTATTTT
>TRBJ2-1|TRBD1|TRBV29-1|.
CSVSRQGDEQFF
TGCAGCGTCTCGAGACAGGGGGATGAGCAGTTCTTC
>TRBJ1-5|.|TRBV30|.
CAWSDYYSNQPQHF
TGTGCCTGGAGCGACTATTATAGCAATCAGCCCCAGCATTTT
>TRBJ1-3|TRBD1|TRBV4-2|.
CASSQEQGQNTIYF
TGTGCCAGCAGCCAAGAACAGGGGCAAAACACCATATATTTT
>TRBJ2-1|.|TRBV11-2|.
CASTGGNRVPNEQFF
TGTGCCAGCACCGGAGGTAACAGAGTACCCAATGAGCAGTTCTTC
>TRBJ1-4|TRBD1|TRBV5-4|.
CASSLGDRDEKLFF
TGTGCCAGCAGCTTGGGTGACAGGGATGAAAAACTGTTTTTT
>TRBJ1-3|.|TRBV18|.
CASSPDRTSGNTIYF
TGTGCCAGCTCACCAGACAGGACCTCTGGAAACACCATATATTTT
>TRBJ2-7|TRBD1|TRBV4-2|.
CASSLRDRVEDEQYF
TGTGCCAGCAGCCTGCGTGACAGGGTGGAGGACGAGCAGTACTTC
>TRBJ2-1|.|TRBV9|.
CASSVDSGLAGPYNEQFF
TGTGCCAGCAGCGTAGATTCGGGTCTGGCGGGACCCTACAATGAGCAGTTCTTC
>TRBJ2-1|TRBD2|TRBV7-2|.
CASSQGQGLAGTGEQFF
TGTGCCAGCAGCCAAGGCCAAGGGCTAGCGGGCACAGGTGAGCAGTTCTTC